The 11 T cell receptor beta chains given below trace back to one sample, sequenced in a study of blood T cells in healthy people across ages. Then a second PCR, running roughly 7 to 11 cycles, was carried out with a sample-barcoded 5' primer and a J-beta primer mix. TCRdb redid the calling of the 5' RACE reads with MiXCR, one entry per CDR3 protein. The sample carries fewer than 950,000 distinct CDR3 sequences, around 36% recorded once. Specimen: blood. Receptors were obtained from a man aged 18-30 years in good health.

For the CDR3, the DNA is TGTGCCAGCAGCCCCGGGACTAGCGGGGGGGCATGGGATACGCAGTATTTT. This translates into CASSPGTSGGAWDTQYF. The rearrangement joins TRBV7-2 to TRBJ2-3, with TRBD2 identical over 16 bases. CDR3 length equals 17 residues. V gave up 5 bases and J gave up 6 bases; unmatched junction bases: 8. Germline V gives CDR1 SGHTA, CDR2 FQGNSA.

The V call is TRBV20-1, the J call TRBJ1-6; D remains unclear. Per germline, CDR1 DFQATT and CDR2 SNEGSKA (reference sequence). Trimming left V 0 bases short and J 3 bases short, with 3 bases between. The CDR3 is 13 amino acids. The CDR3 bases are TGCAGTGCTAGAGATGGCTATAATTCACCCCTCCACTTT. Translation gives CSARDGYNSPLHF.

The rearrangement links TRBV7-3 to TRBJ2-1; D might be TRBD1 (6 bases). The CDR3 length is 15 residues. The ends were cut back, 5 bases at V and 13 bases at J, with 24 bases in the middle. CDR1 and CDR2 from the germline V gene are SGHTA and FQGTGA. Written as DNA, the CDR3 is TGTGCCAGCAGCCAAAGCGGACACTCAGGGGAGACCCAGTTCTTC. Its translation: CASSQSGHSGETQFF.

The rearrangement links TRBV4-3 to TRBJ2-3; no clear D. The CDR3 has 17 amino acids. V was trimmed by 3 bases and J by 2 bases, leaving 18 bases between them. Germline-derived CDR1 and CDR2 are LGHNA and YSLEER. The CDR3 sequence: CASSHGTGHLITDTQYF. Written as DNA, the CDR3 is TGCGCCAGCAGCCATGGAACCGGCCACCTCATCACAGATACGCAGTATTTT.

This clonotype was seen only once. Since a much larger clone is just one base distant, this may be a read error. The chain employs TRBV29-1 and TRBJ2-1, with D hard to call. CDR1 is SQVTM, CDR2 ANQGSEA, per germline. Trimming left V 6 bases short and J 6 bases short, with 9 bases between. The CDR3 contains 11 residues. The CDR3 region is CSVALSNEQFF. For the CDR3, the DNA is TGCAGCGTCGCCCTATCCAATGAGCAGTTCTTC.

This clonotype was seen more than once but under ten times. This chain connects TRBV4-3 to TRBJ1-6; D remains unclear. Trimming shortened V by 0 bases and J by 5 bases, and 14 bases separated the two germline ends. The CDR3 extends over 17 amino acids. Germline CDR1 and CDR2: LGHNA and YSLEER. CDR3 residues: CASSQDPAWANNSPLHF. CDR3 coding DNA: TGCGCCAGCAGCCAAGATCCGGCCTGGGCGAATAATTCACCCCTCCACTTT.

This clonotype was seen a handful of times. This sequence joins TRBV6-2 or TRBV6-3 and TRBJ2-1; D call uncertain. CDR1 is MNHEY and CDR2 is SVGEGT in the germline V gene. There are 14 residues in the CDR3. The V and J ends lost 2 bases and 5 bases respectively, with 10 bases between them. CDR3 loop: CASSYGILNNEQFF. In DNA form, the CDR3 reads TGTGCCAGCAGTTACGGGATACTTAACAATGAGCAGTTCTTC.

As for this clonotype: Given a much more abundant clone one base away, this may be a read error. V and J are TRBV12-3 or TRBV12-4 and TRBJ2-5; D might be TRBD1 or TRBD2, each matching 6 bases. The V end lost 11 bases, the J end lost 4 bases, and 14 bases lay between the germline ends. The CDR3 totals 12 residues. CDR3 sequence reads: CAGGGQVETQYF. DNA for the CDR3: TGTGCCGGAGGGGGTCAGGTAGAGACCCAGTACTTC.

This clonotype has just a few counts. In DNA form, the CDR3 reads TGTGCCAGCAGTAAAATCCCGGGACAGGGGGAGGATGGCTACACCTTC. Protein product: CASSKIPGQGEDGYTF. V gene TRBV6-5 combines with J gene TRBJ1-2; 11 bases fit TRBD1. This CDR3 is built from 16 residues. With 5 bases clipped from V and 6 bases from J, the junction kept 11 bases outside the gene matches. Germline V gene data show CDR1 as MNHEY and CDR2 as SVGAGI.

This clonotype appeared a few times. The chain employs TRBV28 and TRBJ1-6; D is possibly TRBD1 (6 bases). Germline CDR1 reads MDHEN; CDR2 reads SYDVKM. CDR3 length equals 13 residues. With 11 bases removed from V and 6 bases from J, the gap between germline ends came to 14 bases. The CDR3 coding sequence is TGTGCCGCGGAACAGGGAATTAATTCACCCCTCCACTTT. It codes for CAAEQGINSPLHF.

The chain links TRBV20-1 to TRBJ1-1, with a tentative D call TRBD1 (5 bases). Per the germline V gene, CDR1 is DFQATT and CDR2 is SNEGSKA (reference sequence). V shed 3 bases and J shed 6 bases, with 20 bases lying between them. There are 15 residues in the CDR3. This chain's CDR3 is CSARTLGRDDAEAFF. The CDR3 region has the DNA TGCAGTGCTAGGACCTTGGGCAGGGACGACGCTGAAGCTTTCTTT.